A single T cell receptor (beta chain) is shown here with its context. This entry comes from a study of ipilimumab plus nivolumab after autologous stem cell transplantation. Study-wide background: A median of about eight nivolumab and 4 to 6 ipilimumab doses were given.

Germline CDR1 is SGHRS and CDR2 is YFSETQ. Trimming cost V 4 bases and J 8 bases, with 9 bases left between them. This CDR3 is 11 amino acids long. Through week 26, nivolumab 3 mg/kg IV was given weeks 1, 4, 7, 10, then biweekly. The table came from immunoSEQ multiplex PCR; TCRdb's copy has only in-frame clones and leaves some out. The repertoire holds 10,000 to 15,000 clones, with 75% as singletons. This material consisted of PBMCs, taken in a trial of ipilimumab plus nivolumab as post-transplant consolidation. The sequence came from a male donor with multiple myeloma. The rearrangement uses TRBV5-1 and TRBJ1-1; no reliable D call. The CDR3 DNA reads TGCGCCAGCAGCCCGGTTGGGGAAGCTTTCTTT. Amino acid sequence: CASSPVGEAFF.